This entry concerns a single TCR beta chain. Time point described: baseline, week 1 (first vaccination visit). As to treatment: pre-vaccination baseline after standard-of-care therapy. New astrocytomas of WHO grade 3 or 4 that were IDH1-mutant and ATRX-lost were found in the donors. The data are from a study of a mutant IDH1 vaccine in newly diagnosed glioma. CDR3 size: 13 residues. The germline V gene encodes CDR1 KGHSH and CDR2 LQKENI. V dropped 5 bases and J dropped 8 bases, with 15 bases sitting between them. TCRdb's table, derived via immunoSEQ multiplex PCR, lists solely in-frame clones and lacks some. The sample lists nearly 70,000 clones; 79% were seen once.

The TCR originated in a man between 50 and 59 years old with glioma. This specimen consisted of PBMCs, obtained from a glioma patient treated with radiotherapy, temozolomide or both. The chain joins TRBV18 to TRBJ1-2, with D perhaps matching TRBD1 (5 bases). CDR3: CASSGDSSTGYTF. In nucleotides, the CDR3 is TGTGCCAGCTCAGGTGACAGTTCCACGGGCTACACCTTC. The full variable domain, in which reference TRBV18 and TRBJ1-2 provide the parts outside the CDR3, is NAGVMQNPRHLVRRRGQEARLRCSPMKGHSHVYWYRQLPEEGLKFMVYLQKENIIDESGMPKERFSAEFPKEGPSILRIQQVVRGDSAAYFCASSGDSSTGYTFGSGTRLTVV.